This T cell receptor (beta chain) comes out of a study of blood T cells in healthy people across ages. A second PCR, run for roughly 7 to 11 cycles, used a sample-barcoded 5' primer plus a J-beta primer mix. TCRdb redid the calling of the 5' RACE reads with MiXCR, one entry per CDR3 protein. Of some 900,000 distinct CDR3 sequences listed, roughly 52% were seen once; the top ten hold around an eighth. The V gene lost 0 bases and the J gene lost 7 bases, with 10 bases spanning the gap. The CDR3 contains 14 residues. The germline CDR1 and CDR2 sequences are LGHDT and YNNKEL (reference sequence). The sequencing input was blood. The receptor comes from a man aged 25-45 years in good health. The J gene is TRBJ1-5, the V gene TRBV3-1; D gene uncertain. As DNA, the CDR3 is TGTGCCAGCAGCCAAGATCCGGTTTTGCAGCCCCAGCATTTT. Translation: CASSQDPVLQPQHF.